What follows are 20 T cell receptor beta chains derived from one specimen sequenced in a study of blood T cell repertoires in COVID-19. Data came from immunoSEQ multiplex PCR; TCRdb stores just in-frame clones and leaves some out. This table has about 110,000 clones, roughly 87% appearing once. Sequencing was done on a sample of peripheral blood. All receptors derive from a human donor in a cohort sampled during active COVID-19.

This chain joins TRBV5-1 and TRBJ2-3, with 14 bases lining up with TRBD2. The CDR3 spans 15 residues. After removal of 7 bases from V and 0 bases from J, the junction contained 1 base not matched to a gene. The germline V gene encodes CDR1 SGHRS and CDR2 YFSETQ. CDR3 nucleotide sequence: TGCGCCAGCGGGACTAGCGGGGGTAGCACAGATACGCAGTATTTT. It translates to CASGTSGGSTDTQYF.

The genes are TRBV21-1 and TRBJ1-5. TRBV21-1 is tagged as a pseudogene. CDR3 length: 15 residues. DNA of the CDR3: TGTGCCAGCAGCACGGCGGCGGGGGGCAATCAGCCCCAGCATTTT. Its translation is CASSTAAGGNQPQHF.

This clone showed up just a few times. The rearrangement uses TRBV28 and TRBJ2-7; 11 bases agree with TRBD1. V dropped 3 bases and J dropped 7; count of bases not matched to a gene: 8. The CDR3 spans 15 residues. Germline lookup yields CDR1 MDHEN and CDR2 SYDVKM. The CDR3 DNA follows: TGTGCCAGCAGTTTCACGGGACAGGGGGATTATGAGCAGTACTTC. As protein: CASSFTGQGDYEQYF.

The count of this clone is one. This chain joins TRBV7-9 and TRBJ1-5; the D gene is possibly TRBD1 (5 bases). Germline assignment: CDR1 SEHNR and CDR2 FQNEAQ (reference sequence). The CDR3 covers 15 residues. V lost 1 base to trimming and J lost 3 bases, with 10 bases between them. The CDR3 coding sequence is TGTGCCAGCAGCTTAGTAGGGGCAGACAATCAGCCCCAGCATTTT. Its translation is CASSLVGADNQPQHF.

The chain links TRBV5-1 to TRBJ2-7; a possible D gene is TRBD2 (6 bases). Trimming shortened V by 6 bases and J by 3 bases, and 22 bases separated the two germline ends. The germline CDR1 and CDR2 sequences are SGHRS and YFSETQ. This CDR3 region has 16 residues. CDR3 loop: CASKAGGLREDYEQYF. As DNA, the CDR3 is TGCGCCAGCAAAGCGGGCGGCCTGAGGGAGGACTACGAGCAGTACTTC.

This clone counts as medium-sized. This chain joins TRBV2 and TRBJ2-2; the D gene is possibly TRBD2 (6 bases). This CDR3 region has 14 residues. Germline values: CDR1 SNHLY, CDR2 FYNNEI. V was pared by 10 bases and J by 2 bases, with 14 bases between. CDR3 protein: CATQRGGNTGELFF. CDR3 bases: TGTGCCACCCAGAGGGGAGGAAACACCGGGGAGCTGTTTTTT.

This clone was seen more than once but under ten times. The rearrangement links TRBV6-5 to TRBJ1-1; D unclear. Germline lookup yields CDR1 MNHEY and CDR2 SVGAGI. This CDR3 comprises 14 residues. V lost 2 bases and J lost 0, with 7 bases in between. CDR3 amino acids: CASSYGEMNTEAFF. CDR3 DNA: TGTGCCAGCAGTTACGGGGAGATGAACACTGAAGCTTTCTTT.

This chain connects TRBV9 to TRBJ1-6; a possible D gene is TRBD1 (5 bases). This CDR3 has 16 amino acids. The V gene lost 4 bases and the J gene lost 9 bases, with 20 bases spanning the gap. Germline CDR1 reads SGDLS; CDR2 reads YYNGEE. The CDR3: CASSRDLLATGSPLHF. The CDR3 DNA sequence: TGTGCCAGCAGCCGGGACTTGTTAGCTACAGGTTCACCCCTCCACTTT. The whole variable domain, filled in from reference TRBV9 and TRBJ1-6, reads DSGVTQTPKHLITATGQRVTLRCSPRSGDLSVYWYQQSLDQGLQFLIQYYNGEERAKGNILERFSAQQFPDLHSELNLSSLELGDSALYFCASSRDLLATGSPLHFGNGTRLTVT.

V is TRBV6-1 and J is TRBJ2-1; 8 nucleotides match TRBD2. This CDR3 is 16 amino acids long. CDR1 and CDR2 from the germline V gene are MNHNS and SASEGT. V was pared by 0 bases and J by 5 bases, with 6 bases of the junction left unmatched. The CDR3 DNA is TGTGCCAGCAGTGAAGCGGGTAGCGGGGCAAACAATGAGCAGTTCTTC. Its protein is CASSEAGSGANNEQFF.

This chain uses TRBV5-1 with TRBJ1-1, with TRBD1 as a possible D gene (6 bases). From germline, CDR1 is SGHRS and CDR2 YFSETQ. The CDR3 consists of 17 residues. The V gene lost 0 bases and the J gene lost 0 bases, with 15 bases spanning the gap. The CDR3 spells CASSLGAYRALNTEAFF. CDR3 DNA: TGCGCCAGCAGCTTGGGGGCATACAGGGCTTTGAACACTGAAGCTTTCTTT.

This chain joins TRBV6-5 and TRBJ1-2; D is perhaps TRBD1 (5 bases). V was shortened by 7 bases and J by 2 bases, with 11 bases between the two germline ends. Germline V gene lookup returns CDR1 MNHEY and CDR2 SVGAGI. This CDR3 is built from 13 residues. CDR3 in DNA: TGTGCCAGCACCCGGGGGGTCAACTATGGCTACACCTTC. It codes for CASTRGVNYGYTF.

CDR3 nucleotides: TGTGCCTGGAGTGGAAGACAGGGTCTAAATCAGCCCCAGCATTTT. Translating it yields CAWSGRQGLNQPQHF. The rearrangement joins TRBV30 to TRBJ1-5; 7 bases are a match to TRBD1. Germline V gene lookup returns CDR1 GTSNPN and CDR2 SVGIG (reference sequence). The CDR3 runs to 15 residues. After removal of 1 base from V and 4 bases from J, the junction contained 7 bases not matched to a gene.

The chain has TRBV5-1 and TRBJ2-3, with 11 bases aligning to TRBD2. CDR1 SGHRS and CDR2 YFSETQ come from the germline V gene. The CDR3 has 18 amino acids. V gave up 0 bases and J gave up 6 bases; unmatched junction bases: 12. CDR3 protein: CASSLGSLLAGAGDTQYF. CDR3 DNA: TGCGCCAGCAGCTTGGGATCACTACTAGCGGGGGCCGGGGATACGCAGTATTTT.

The chain employs TRBV6-5 and TRBJ2-1, with TRBD2 matching over 10 bases. V lost 4 bases and J lost 7; bases outside the gene matches: 7. This CDR3 spans 15 amino acids. Looked up from germline, CDR1 is MNHEY and CDR2 is SVGAGI. CDR3 residues: CASSSDTSGKNEQFF. DNA of the CDR3: TGTGCCAGCAGTTCCGACACTAGCGGGAAAAATGAGCAGTTCTTC.

J is TRBJ2-7 and V is TRBV4-1, with D possibly being TRBD2 (6 bases). Germline values: CDR1 MGHRA, CDR2 YSYEKL. The CDR3 spans 17 residues. Trimming removed 4 bases from V and 2 bases from J, with 21 bases in between. CDR3 sequence: CASSPQARGTEAYEQYF. The CDR3, as DNA: TGCGCCAGCAGCCCCCAGGCGCGCGGGACCGAAGCCTACGAGCAGTACTTC.

This clone was observed a single time. V gene TRBV10-3 combines with J gene TRBJ2-3; 8 bases match TRBD2. V shed 11 bases, J shed 2 bases, and the junction held 12 bases outside the gene matches. The CDR3 sequence is 15 residues long. The V gene's germline CDR1 is ENHRY and CDR2 SYGVKD. The CDR3 is CASQVRAGVTDTQYF. CDR3 coding DNA: TGTGCCTCCCAGGTTCGAGCGGGGGTCACAGATACGCAGTATTTT.

This chain uses TRBV28 with TRBJ2-1; no firm D call. This CDR3 contains 16 residues. Between the trimmed V and J ends, which lost 4 bases and 5 bases, there was a span of 18 bases. Germline CDR1 and CDR2: MDHEN and SYDVKM. The DNA of the CDR3 is TGTGCCAGCAGTTCCACCGCGGCTCAGACCCACAATGAGCAGTTCTTC. It specifies CASSSTAAQTHNEQFF.

This clone was found once. The chain has TRBV30 and TRBJ1-5; D remains unclear. CDR1 and CDR2 from the germline V gene are GTSNPN and SVGIG (reference sequence). This CDR3 region has 12 residues. With 5 bases removed from V and 7 bases from J, the gap between germline ends came to 12 bases. CDR3 in amino acids: CAWGRAGQPQHF. Written as DNA, the CDR3 is TGTGCCTGGGGGAGGGCGGGCCAGCCCCAGCATTTT.

CDR3 DNA sequence: TGTGCCAGCAGCCACACCGGGACAGGGGATGATAATGAGCAGTTCTTC. This encodes CASSHTGTGDDNEQFF. The genes are TRBV3-1 (or the pseudogene TRBV3-2) and TRBJ2-1; TRBD1 aligns across 10 bases. The junction had 9 bases not matched to a gene; V was cut back by 3 bases and J by 7 bases. The CDR3 has 16 residues. Germline CDR1 reads LGHDT; CDR2 reads YNNKEL (reference sequence).

This clone was observed a single time. This sequence joins TRBV7-9 and TRBJ1-4; D unclear. The V gene's germline CDR1 is SEHNR and CDR2 FQNEAQ (reference sequence). Trimming removed 2 bases from V and 5 bases from J, with 12 bases in between. This CDR3 has 15 amino acids. CDR3 sequence (DNA): TGTGCCAGCAGCTTAAGTGCGATAACGAATGAAAAACTGTTTTTT. Amino acid sequence: CASSLSAITNEKLFF.